The T cell receptor beta chain described here comes from a study of T cell changes during pregnancy in multiple sclerosis (dated by TCRdb to about 2019). Concerning the study at large: In women with multiple sclerosis, the researchers looked at how the T cell repertoire shifted as pregnancy progressed.

The library came from the immunoSEQ multiplex PCR assay. The clones in this table, taken by TCRdb from immuneACCESS, are in-frame only. Not every clone is retained; where verified, under half of the shortfall comes from an unresolved V gene, and the cause of the rest is unknown. The sample table lists fewer than 40,000 clones, around 92% of them with a count of one. The ten largest clones capture 0.35% of the sample. Points on this clone: What antigen it recognizes has not been identified. Base qualities are missing; no much larger clone stands one base away.

This TCR came from a female donor with multiple sclerosis, enrolled in a pregnancy study. Sequenced material: CD4+ T cells from peripheral blood mononuclear cells, taken after pregnancy.

Read as DNA, the sequence is TGCGCCAGCAGCTTGGGGGGGGACGGCACAGATACGCAGTATTTT. Its amino acids are CASSLGGDGTDTQYF. The chain employs TRBV5-1 and TRBJ2-3, and the D gene may be TRBD2, 6 bases matching. From the germline V gene, CDR1 is SGHRS and CDR2 is YFSETQ. The CDR3 holds 15 amino acids from the cysteine to the phenylalanine. Only the CDR3 part of the read is kept: 45 bases, read in frame from the first base. V is reduced by 0 bases and J by 1 base, leaving a spacing of 9 bases between them. This CDR3, with the reference TRBV5-1 and TRBJ2-3 proteins standing in past its ends, gives the full variable domain KAGVTQTPRYLIKTRGQQVTLSCSPISGHRSVSWYQQTPGQGLQFLFEYFSETQRNKGNFPGRFSGRQFSNSRSEMNVSTLELGDSALYLCASSLGGDGTDTQYFGPGTRLTVL.